There are many counts of the clone carrying this T cell receptor (beta chain). This sample was taken from a study of human T cells and chemical hapten exposure. Turning to the study itself: Skin on the upper inner arm, roughly 2 cm by roughly 2 cm in size, was sensitized with 2% DPC.

The CDR3 consists of 14 residues. CDR1 and CDR2 from the germline V gene are MNHNY and SVGAGI (reference sequence). Losses at the gene ends were 4 bases for V and 4 bases for J; bases not matched to a gene: 5. Each CDR3 protein is one row after TCRdb ran MiXCR on the RACE reads. The table shows 60,000 to 70,000 distinct CDR3 sequences, with about 10% occurring only once. The time point is: pre-sensitization, week 0. Treatment denoted: therapeutic diphenylcyclopropenone sensitization with weekly scalp DPC. Blood draws preceded each patch test application. This TCR was sampled from a woman aged 50 to 60 with alopecia areata. Some clones in this sample may be carry-over from other donors' samples. J is TRBJ1-2 and V is TRBV6-6; TRBD1 agrees at 8 bases. Source: whole blood, taken in connection with sensitization to the hapten diphenylcyclopropenone (DPC). CDR3 sequence (DNA): TGTGCCAGCAGTTCCACGGGACAGGCCTATGGCTACACCTTC. Amino acids: CASSSTGQAYGYTF.